This T cell receptor (beta chain) was sequenced in a study of patients and donors after allogeneic stem cell transplantation. TCRdb analysed the RT-PCR reads with MiXCR anew, one entry per CDR3 protein. The top ten hold under 14% of the sample, which has roughly 200,000 distinct CDR3 sequences, about 38% seen once. This clonotype was seen repeatedly, ten times or more. The CDR3 totals 13 residues. The germline V and J ends were trimmed by 3 bases and 2 bases, with 7 bases remaining between them. This sequence joins TRBV12-3 or TRBV12-4 and TRBJ1-2, with D unresolved. Sequencing input: blood, either unsorted or a sorted T cell fraction (not recorded which). This TCR was recovered from a human donor who was either an allogeneic HSCT recipient or a stem cell or donor lymphocyte infusion donor (not recorded which). It is not recorded whose cells these are; they may come from a transplant donor. The CDR3 DNA is TGTGCCAGCAGTTTCGGGGAAAACTATGGCTACACCTTC. Translation: CASSFGENYGYTF.